This TCR beta chain derives from a study of identical twins. As concerns this clonotype: Antigen: not known.

Findings and limits, study-wide: The study found that models underestimated out-of-frame TCR alpha sharing in monozygotic twins. For zero-insertion analyses, partial confounding could come from invariant MAIT and iNKT cells. Shared out-of-frame alpha sequences (those common to twins) showed excess low generation probability.

The CDR3 totals 17 residues. V shed 4 bases and J 2 bases; nucleotides not matched to a gene: 9. Germline lookup yields CDR1 ENHRY and CDR2 SYGVKD. Template switching, a step in the protocol, added a universal primer site, and cDNA carried unique molecular identifiers. From the 5' RACE reads, TCRdb called clonotypes with MiXCR, one entry per CDR3 protein. The sample has about 920,000 distinct CDR3 sequences; 9% to 15% are singletons. The same sample was also used in a study of yellow fever vaccine responses in identical twins.

The V gene is TRBV10-3, the J gene TRBJ2-2; 8 nucleotides line up with TRBD1. Sequencing was performed on PBMCs. The source is a young woman in good health. CDR3 in DNA: TGTGCCATCAGTGCCAACCCAGGACAGGGTAACACCGGGGAGCTGTTTTTT. It encodes CAISANPGQGNTGELFF.